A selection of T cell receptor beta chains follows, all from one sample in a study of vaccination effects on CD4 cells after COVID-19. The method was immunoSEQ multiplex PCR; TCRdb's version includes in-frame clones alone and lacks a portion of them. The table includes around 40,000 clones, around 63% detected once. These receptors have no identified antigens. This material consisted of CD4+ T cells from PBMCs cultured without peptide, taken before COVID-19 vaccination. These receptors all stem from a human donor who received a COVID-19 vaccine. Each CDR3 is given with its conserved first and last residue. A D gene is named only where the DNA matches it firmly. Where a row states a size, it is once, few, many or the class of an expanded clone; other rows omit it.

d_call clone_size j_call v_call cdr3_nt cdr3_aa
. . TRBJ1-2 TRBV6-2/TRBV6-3 TGTGCCAGCAGTTACAGAGGACAATCCTATGGCTACACCTTC CASSYRGQSYGYTF
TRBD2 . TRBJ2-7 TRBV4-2 TGTGCCAGCAGCCAAGATCCGACTAGCGGGGTAAACGAGCAGTACTTC CASSQDPTSGVNEQYF
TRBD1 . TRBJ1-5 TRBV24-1 TGTGCCACCAGGGACAGGGACAATCAGCCCCAGCATTTT CATRDRDNQPQHF
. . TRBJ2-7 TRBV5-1 TGCGCCAGCAGCCCCTCGGGTGCTAACTACGAGCAGTACTTC CASSPSGANYEQYF
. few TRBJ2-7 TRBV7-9 TGTGCCAGCAGCTTTATGATTGAGCCCTACGAGCAGTACTTC CASSFMIEPYEQYF
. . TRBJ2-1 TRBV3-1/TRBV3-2 TGTGCCAGCAGCCAAGCTGGGCTAGCGAATAATGAGCAGTTCTTC CASSQAGLANNEQFF
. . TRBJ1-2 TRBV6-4 TGTGCCAGCAGTAGGGGAACCGACAGTAACTATGGCTACACCTTC CASSRGTDSNYGYTF
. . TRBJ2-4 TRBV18 TGTGCCAGCTCACCTCTTGAGGGGGGCGACATTCAGTACTTC CASSPLEGGDIQYF
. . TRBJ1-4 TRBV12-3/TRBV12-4 TGTGCCAGCAGTTGGGGGCTGAATGAAAAACTGTTTTTT CASSWGLNEKLFF
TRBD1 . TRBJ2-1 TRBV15 TGTGCCACCAGCCGGGACAGGGGGCAGTACAATGAGCAGTTCTTC CATSRDRGQYNEQFF
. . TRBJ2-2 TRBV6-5 TGTGCCAGCAAGGTCGGGGAGCTGTTTTTT CASKVGELFF
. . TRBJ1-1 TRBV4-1 TGCGCCAGCAGCAACCGGTCCCTCAACACTGAAGCTTTCTTT CASSNRSLNTEAFF
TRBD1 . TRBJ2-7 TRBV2 TGTGCCAGCAGAGCGGACAGGGGCGCCTTCTACGAGCAGTACTTC CASRADRGAFYEQYF
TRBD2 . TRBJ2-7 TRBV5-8 TGTGCCAGCAGCTTGAAGAGGACTAGAGGTAACGAGCAGTACTTC CASSLKRTRGNEQYF
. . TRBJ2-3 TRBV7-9 TGTGCCAGCTTGCGGGAATTCACAGATACGCAGTATTTT CASLREFTDTQYF
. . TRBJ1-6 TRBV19 TGTGCCAGTAGTATCCTGGACAGATTTAATTCACCCCTCCACTTT CASSILDRFNSPLHF
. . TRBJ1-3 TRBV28 TGTGCCAGCAGTTTAGCCGGGAGGGGAAACACCATATATTTT CASSLAGRGNTIYF
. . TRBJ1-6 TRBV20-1 TGCAGTGCTAGTACTATGGGTTCACCCCTCCACTTT CSASTMGSPLHF
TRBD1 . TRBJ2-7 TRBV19 TGTGCCAGCTCCGGGACAGGAGCTACCTACGAGCAGTACTTC CASSGTGATYEQYF
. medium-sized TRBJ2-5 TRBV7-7 TGTGCCAGCAGCTTAGTTTTCCAGCCTCAAGAGACCCAGTACTTC CASSLVFQPQETQYF
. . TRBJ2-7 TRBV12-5 TGTGCTAGTGGTTTGGTTGTGGGTGGGGGATACGAGCAGTACTTC CASGLVVGGGYEQYF
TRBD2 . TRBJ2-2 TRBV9 TGTGCCAGCAGCAAAGACGGCGGGAGGGTCACCGGGGAGCTGTTTTTT CASSKDGGRVTGELFF
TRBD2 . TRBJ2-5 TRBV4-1 TGCGCCAGCAGCCACTTCCGATGGGAGGCTAGCGGCACTGTTGAAGAGACCCAGTACTTC CASSHFRWEASGTVEETQYF
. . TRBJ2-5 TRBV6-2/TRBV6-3 TGTGCCAGCAGTTACCTCCGGGCCTTACAAGAGACCCAGTACTTC CASSYLRALQETQYF
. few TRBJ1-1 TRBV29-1 TGCAGCGTTGGTCCAGCGAACACTGAAGCTTTCTTT CSVGPANTEAFF
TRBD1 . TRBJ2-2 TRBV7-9 TGTGCCAGCAGCCCTTATACAGGGGGCTATACCGGGGAGCTGTTTTTT CASSPYTGGYTGELFF
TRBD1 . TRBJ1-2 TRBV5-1 TGCGCCAGCAGCAGGGACAGGAGTAGGGGCTACACCTTC CASSRDRSRGYTF
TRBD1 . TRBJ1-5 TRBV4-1 TGCGCCAGCAGCTCCGGGACAGGGGACCATCAGCCCCAGCATTTT CASSSGTGDHQPQHF
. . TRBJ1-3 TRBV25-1 TGTGCCAGCAGTAGCGGTGCTCGGGCTTCTGGAAACACCATATATTTT CASSSGARASGNTIYF
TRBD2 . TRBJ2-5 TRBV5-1 TGCGCCAGCAGCACTCTAGCGGGCCAAGAGACCCAGTACTTC CASSTLAGQETQYF
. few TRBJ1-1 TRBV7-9 TGTGCCAGCCGTAACAACGGGGCCGCTGAAGCTTTCTTT CASRNNGAAEAFF
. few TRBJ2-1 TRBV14 TGTGCCAGCAGCCAAGCTAGTCTCCGATCCTCCTACAATGAGCAGTTCTTC CASSQASLRSSYNEQFF
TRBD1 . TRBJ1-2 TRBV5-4 TGTGCCAGCAGCAAGGGACAGGGAGGGGGCTACACCTTC CASSKGQGGGYTF
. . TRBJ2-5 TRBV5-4 TGTGCCAGCAGCTTTGACAAGTTCCAAGAGACCCAGTACTTC CASSFDKFQETQYF
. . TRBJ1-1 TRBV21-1 TGTGCCAGCAGCAAAGCCCAGGGAAGGGTTCTAGCTTTCTTT CASSKAQGRVLAFF
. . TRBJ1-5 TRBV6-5 TGTGCCATCGCCGTCAGGAGCAATCAGCCCCAGCATTTT CAIAVRSNQPQHF
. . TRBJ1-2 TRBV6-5 TGTGCCAGCCGAAGAGACAGAAACTATGGCTACACCTTC CASRRDRNYGYTF
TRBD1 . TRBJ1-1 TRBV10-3 TGTGCCATCAGTGAGACCGGGACAGCTACTACCGAAGCTTTCTTT CAISETGTATTEAFF
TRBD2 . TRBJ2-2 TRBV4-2 TGTGCCAGCAGCCAAGATTGGCTAGCGGGGACCACCGGGGAGCTGTTTTTT CASSQDWLAGTTGELFF
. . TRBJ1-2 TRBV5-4 TGTGCCAGCAGCTTGGACAGTGGGGTGGGCTACACCTTC CASSLDSGVGYTF
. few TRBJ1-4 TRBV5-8 TGTGCCAGCAGCCTCCGGGCCGATAATGAAAAACTGTTTTTT CASSLRADNEKLFF